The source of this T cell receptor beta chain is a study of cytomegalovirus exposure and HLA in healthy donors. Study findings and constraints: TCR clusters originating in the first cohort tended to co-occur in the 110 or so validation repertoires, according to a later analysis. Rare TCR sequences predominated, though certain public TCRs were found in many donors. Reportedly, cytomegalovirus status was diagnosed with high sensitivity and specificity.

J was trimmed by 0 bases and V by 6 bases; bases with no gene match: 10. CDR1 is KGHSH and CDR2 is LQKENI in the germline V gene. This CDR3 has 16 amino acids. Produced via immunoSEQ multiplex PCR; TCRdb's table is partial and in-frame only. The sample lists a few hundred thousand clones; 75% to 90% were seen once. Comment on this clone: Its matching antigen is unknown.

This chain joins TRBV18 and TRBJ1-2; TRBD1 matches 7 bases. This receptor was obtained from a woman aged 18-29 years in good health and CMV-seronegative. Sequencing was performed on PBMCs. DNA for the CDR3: TGTGCCAGCTCTCAAACCCGGGACAGCTCTAACTATGGCTACACCTTC. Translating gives CASSQTRDSSNYGYTF.